The rows below give T cell receptor beta chains drawn from one sample of a study of cytomegalovirus exposure and HLA in healthy donors. Assay used: immunoSEQ multiplex PCR; TCRdb lists only in-frame clones, some missing. The sample holds 150,000 to 200,000 clones; approximately 65% are singletons and the top ten take 2.5% to 3.5%. Material: PBMCs. The receptors stem from a man aged 35-49 years in good health and CMV-seronegative. Both conserved end residues are part of each CDR3. A D gene is named only where the DNA matches it firmly. Clone size is stated in some rows and not others, as once, few, many or a class when expanded.

abundance: NA; v_gene: TRBV27; d_gene: NA; j_gene: TRBJ1-5; CDR3nt: TGTGCCAGCAGTTTAGGGCCCCCCAACCACCAGCCCCAGCATTTT; CDR3aa: CASSLGPPNHQPQHF
abundance: once; v_gene: TRBV7-3; d_gene: NA; j_gene: TRBJ2-7; CDR3nt: TGTGCCAGCAGCGCGGACAGCAACTCCTACGAGCAGTACTTC; CDR3aa: CASSADSNSYEQYF
abundance: few; v_gene: TRBV13; d_gene: NA; j_gene: TRBJ2-1; CDR3nt: TGTGCCAGCAGCTTCATCCTTAGCGACACCGGGGGCAATGAGCAGTTCTTC; CDR3aa: CASSFILSDTGGNEQFF
abundance: few; v_gene: TRBV5-1; d_gene: NA; j_gene: TRBJ1-1; CDR3nt: TGCGCCAGCAGCTTGAGGAGCATGAACACTGAAGCTTTCTTT; CDR3aa: CASSLRSMNTEAFF
abundance: NA; v_gene: TRBV2; d_gene: TRBD2; j_gene: TRBJ2-7; CDR3nt: TGTGCCAGCAGTGAAGCGGAGACTAGCGGGAGGTGGGAGCAGTACTTC; CDR3aa: CASSEAETSGRWEQYF
abundance: NA; v_gene: TRBV7-9; d_gene: TRBD1; j_gene: TRBJ2-7; CDR3nt: TGTGCCAGCAGCCCCCCGGGACAGGGTAACGAGCAGTACTTC; CDR3aa: CASSPPGQGNEQYF
abundance: NA; v_gene: TRBV29-1; d_gene: NA; j_gene: TRBJ2-7; CDR3nt: TGCAGCGCCTTAGCGGATTCCTACGAGCAGTACTTC; CDR3aa: CSALADSYEQYF
abundance: NA; v_gene: TRBV5-1; d_gene: TRBD2; j_gene: TRBJ2-7; CDR3nt: TGCGCCAGCAGCCCCCAGCGGGAGGGGGACGAGCAGTACTTC; CDR3aa: CASSPQREGDEQYF
abundance: NA; v_gene: TRBV6-1; d_gene: TRBD2; j_gene: TRBJ2-2; CDR3nt: TGTGCCAGCACTGAATTAGCGGGGTCGAACACGGGGGAGCTGTTTTTT; CDR3aa: CASTELAGSNTGELFF
abundance: once; v_gene: TRBV19; d_gene: TRBD1; j_gene: TRBJ2-3; CDR3nt: TGTGCCGCGGGGGACAGGGGGACAGATACGCAGTATTTT; CDR3aa: CAAGDRGTDTQYF
abundance: NA; v_gene: TRBV28; d_gene: NA; j_gene: TRBJ1-2; CDR3nt: TGTGCCAGCAGTTCCCTCCCAGGTCGTTATGGCTACACCTTC; CDR3aa: CASSSLPGRYGYTF
abundance: NA; v_gene: TRBV7-2; d_gene: TRBD2; j_gene: TRBJ2-3; CDR3nt: TGTGCCAGCAGCTTTAGCGGGGGGGCAGATACGCAGTATTTT; CDR3aa: CASSFSGGADTQYF
abundance: NA; v_gene: TRBV5-1; d_gene: NA; j_gene: TRBJ2-2; CDR3nt: TGCGCCAGCAGCTTGGAAAGCGGGCTAACCGGGGAGCTGTTTTTT; CDR3aa: CASSLESGLTGELFF
abundance: NA; v_gene: TRBV7-3; d_gene: TRBD1; j_gene: TRBJ1-1; CDR3nt: TGTGCCAGCAGCCGACAGGGAAACACTGAAGCTTTCTTT; CDR3aa: CASSRQGNTEAFF